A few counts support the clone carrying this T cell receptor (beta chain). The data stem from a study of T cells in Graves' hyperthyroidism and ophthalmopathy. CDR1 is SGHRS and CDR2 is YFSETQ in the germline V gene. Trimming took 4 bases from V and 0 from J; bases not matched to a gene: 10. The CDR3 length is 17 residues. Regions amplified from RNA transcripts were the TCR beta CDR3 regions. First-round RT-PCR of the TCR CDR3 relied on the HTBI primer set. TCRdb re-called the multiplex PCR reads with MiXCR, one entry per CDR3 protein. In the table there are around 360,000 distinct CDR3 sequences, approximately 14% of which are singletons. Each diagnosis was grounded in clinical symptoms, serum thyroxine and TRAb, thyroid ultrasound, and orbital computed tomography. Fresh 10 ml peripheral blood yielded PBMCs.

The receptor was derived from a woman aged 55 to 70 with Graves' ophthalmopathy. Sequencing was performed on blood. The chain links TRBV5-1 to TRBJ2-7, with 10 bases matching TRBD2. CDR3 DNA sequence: TGCGCCAGCAGCCTACTAGGACTAGCGGATAGCTCCTACGAGCAGTACTTC. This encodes CASSLLGLADSSYEQYF.